The clone carrying this T cell receptor beta chain appeared a single time. This table comes from immunoSEQ multiplex PCR, and its TCRdb copy is limited to in-frame clones, with some not included. The sample has 120,000 or so clones, around 89% seen once. This sample is drawn from a study of blood T cell repertoires in COVID-19. With V trimmed by 6 bases and J by 5 bases, 10 bases remained unmatched. CDR1 MDHEN and CDR2 SYDVKM come from the germline V gene. This CDR3 spans 14 amino acids. The chain uses TRBV28 and TRBJ2-7; 7 bases are shared with TRBD1. The sequencing sample was made of peripheral blood. The source of this sequence is a man in his 70s with active or convalescent COVID-19. CDR3 residues: CASRPGQAVHEQYF. The CDR3, as DNA: TGTGCCAGCAGACCTGGACAGGCGGTCCACGAGCAGTACTTC. Complete variable domain (other parts from reference TRBV28 and TRBJ2-7): DVKVTQSSRYLVKRTGEKVFLECVQDMDHENMFWYRQDPGLGLRLIYFSYDVKMKEKGDIPEGYSVSREKKERFSLILESASTNQTSMYLCASRPGQAVHEQYFGPGTRLTVT.